This passage covers 18 T cell receptor beta chains from one sample sequenced in a study of blood T cell repertoires in COVID-19. Produced via immunoSEQ multiplex PCR; TCRdb's table is partial and in-frame only. The sample records approximately 250,000 clones, roughly 86% being singletons. Sequenced input: peripheral blood. Source of these receptors: a man in his forties with active or convalescent COVID-19.

This chain joins TRBV11-3 and TRBJ2-2; 10 bases line up with TRBD1. Per germline, CDR1 SGHNT and CDR2 YENEEA. V shed 4 bases and J 6 bases; nucleotides not matched to a gene: 11. CDR3 length equals 17 residues. The CDR3 DNA sequence: TGTGCCAGCAGCTCATACCGGGACAGGGGCGGTTCCGGGGAGCTGTTTTTT. It is translated as CASSSYRDRGGSGELFF.

The chain employs TRBV6-5 and TRBJ1-1; D not resolved. With 7 bases removed from V and 3 bases from J, the gap between germline ends came to 12 bases. Germline V lookup: CDR1 MNHEY, CDR2 SVGAGI. The CDR3 covers 13 residues. CDR3 residues: CASINRFYTEAFF. In DNA, the CDR3 is TGTGCCAGCATCAACCGGTTCTACACTGAAGCTTTCTTT.

The chain links TRBV7-8 to TRBJ1-2, with a tentative D call TRBD1 (5 bases). This CDR3 region has 13 residues. V gave up 5 bases and J gave up 3 bases, with 10 bases separating them. Germline V lookup: CDR1 SGHVS, CDR2 FQNEAQ. CDR3 sequence reads: CASSPPGDYGYTF. The CDR3 coding sequence is TGTGCCAGCAGCCCTCCGGGGGACTATGGCTACACCTTC. The complete variable domain, with remaining parts taken from reference TRBV7-8 and TRBJ1-2, reads GAGVSQSPRYKVAKRGQDVALRCDPISGHVSLFWYQQALGQGPEFLTYFQNEAQLDKSGLPSDRFFAERPEGSVSTLKIQRTQQEDSAVYLCASSPPGDYGYTFGSGTRLTVV.

The chain links TRBV5-4 to TRBJ2-1; 9 nucleotides line up with TRBD2. Trimming took 0 bases from V and 7 from J; bases not matched to a gene: 8. The CDR3 extends over 16 amino acids. Germline assignment: CDR1 SGHNT and CDR2 YYREEE (reference sequence). CDR3 sequence reads: CASSLDQREAINEQFF. CDR3 DNA: TGTGCCAGCAGCTTGGACCAGCGGGAGGCGATAAATGAGCAGTTCTTC.

J is TRBJ2-7 and V is TRBV5-1, with 9 bases aligning to TRBD1. Germline V gene lookup returns CDR1 SGHRS and CDR2 YFSETQ. With 4 bases clipped from V and 5 bases from J, the junction kept 7 bases outside the gene matches. This CDR3 has 14 amino acids. The CDR3 loop reads CASSPRTGENEQYF. The CDR3 DNA is TGCGCCAGCAGCCCTAGGACAGGGGAAAACGAGCAGTACTTC.

The J gene is TRBJ2-7, the V gene TRBV3-1 (or the pseudogene TRBV3-2); tentative D call: TRBD1 (6 bases). Germline V gene data show CDR1 as LGHDT and CDR2 as YNNKEL (reference sequence). The CDR3 extends over 17 amino acids. V lost 0 bases and J lost 0, with 15 bases in between. The CDR3 is CASSQDKGTRSSYEQYF. The CDR3 DNA reads TGTGCCAGCAGCCAAGATAAGGGGACACGGAGCTCCTACGAGCAGTACTTC.

This sequence joins TRBV6-5 and TRBJ1-1; D not certain. The ends were cut back, 6 bases at V and 0 bases at J, with 11 bases in the middle. The CDR3 loop spans 14 amino acids. The germline gives CDR1 MNHEY, CDR2 SVGAGI. CDR3 sequence reads: CASRLLVLNTEAFF. CDR3 bases: TGTGCCAGCAGACTCTTAGTACTGAACACTGAAGCTTTCTTT.

The V gene is TRBV24-1, the J gene TRBJ2-7, with D possibly being TRBD2 (6 bases). From germline, CDR1 is KGHDR and CDR2 SFDVKD. The CDR3 extends over 15 amino acids. Deletions cut 3 bases from V and 3 bases from J, with 14 bases between. CDR3 DNA sequence: TGTGCCACCAGTGATGACCGGGACGGGGGCTACGAGCAGTACTTC. Its protein product is CATSDDRDGGYEQYF.

The rearrangement links TRBV5-1 to TRBJ2-6; no firm D call. Germline V gene lookup returns CDR1 SGHRS and CDR2 YFSETQ. Trimming pared 2 bases from V and 0 bases from J, leaving 9 bases between. The CDR3 runs 16 residues. This CDR3 reads CASSFIVSSGANVLTF. The CDR3 DNA reads TGCGCCAGCAGCTTCATTGTCAGCTCTGGGGCCAACGTCCTGACTTTC.

The chain employs TRBV29-1 and TRBJ1-4, with D perhaps matching TRBD1 (6 bases). Trimming removed 7 bases from V and 8 bases from J, with 20 bases in between. Germline V gene lookup returns CDR1 SQVTM and CDR2 ANQGSEA. The CDR3 has 14 amino acids. CDR3 residues: CSADPGKGVEKLFF. CDR3 nucleotides: TGCAGCGCGGACCCCGGGAAGGGGGTCGAAAAACTGTTTTTT.

The chain joins TRBV9 to TRBJ2-5; 9 bases align to TRBD1. Germline V gene data show CDR1 as SGDLS and CDR2 as YYNGEE. The CDR3 totals 17 residues. V gave up 4 bases and J gave up 0 bases; unmatched junction bases: 10. The CDR3 sequence: CASSPAPGQGYQETQYF. CDR3 nucleotides: TGTGCCAGCAGCCCCGCCCCTGGACAGGGGTACCAAGAGACCCAGTACTTC.

The chain employs TRBV6-5 and TRBJ2-1; tentative D call: TRBD2 (5 bases). The CDR3 covers 15 residues. Trimming stripped 6 bases from V and 0 bases from J, with 12 bases between. Germline V gene lookup returns CDR1 MNHEY and CDR2 SVGAGI. The DNA of the CDR3 is TGTGCCAGCAGGTCAAGCGGTAGCTCCTACAATGAGCAGTTCTTC. Amino acids: CASRSSGSSYNEQFF.

The J gene is TRBJ2-3, the V gene TRBV2; 12 bases match TRBD2. V was clipped by 10 bases and J by 0 bases; unmatched bases: 8. The CDR3 is 16 residues long. Germline V CDR1 and CDR2: SNHLY, FYNNEI. Here the CDR3 reads CATPKGLAGSTDTQYF. Here the CDR3 DNA reads TGTGCCACCCCGAAAGGACTAGCGGGAAGCACAGATACGCAGTATTTT.

The chain carries TRBV5-1 and TRBJ2-7; 12 positions match TRBD1. Looked up from germline, CDR1 is SGHRS and CDR2 is YFSETQ. There are 17 residues in the CDR3. V trimming: 0 bases; J trimming: 2 bases; junction bases outside the gene matches: 6. CDR3 sequence: CASSLGLGTGGTYEQYF. As DNA, the CDR3 is TGCGCCAGCAGCTTGGGTTTAGGGACAGGGGGCACCTACGAGCAGTACTTC.

The gene calls are TRBV7-9 and TRBJ2-7, with 7 bases that match TRBD1. This CDR3 is 15 amino acids long. In germline, CDR1 is SEHNR, CDR2 FQNEAQ (reference sequence). Unmatched junction bases numbered 9, after V lost 2 bases and J lost 5 bases. DNA of the CDR3: TGTGCCAGCAGCTTAACGCTACAGGGGTTCGACGAGCAGTACTTC. Translating gives CASSLTLQGFDEQYF. Variable domain in full (rest from reference TRBV7-9 and TRBJ2-7): DTGVSQNPRHKITKRGQNVTFRCDPISEHNRLYWYRQTLGQGPEFLTYFQNEAQLEKSRLLSDRFSAERPKGSFSTLEIQRTEQGDSAMYLCASSLTLQGFDEQYFGPGTRLTVT.

The chain has TRBV6-5 and TRBJ1-5; the D is unclear. In germline, CDR1 is MNHEY, CDR2 SVGAGI. The CDR3 has 15 amino acids. The V and J ends lost 5 bases and 1 base respectively, with 12 bases between them. The chain's CDR3 is CASSPRTGSNQPQHF. The CDR3 region has the DNA TGTGCCAGCAGTCCACGGACGGGGAGCAATCAGCCCCAGCATTTT.

This clone was observed once. J is TRBJ2-4 and V is TRBV27, with 7 bases fitting TRBD1. The length of the CDR3 is 13 residues. Trimming removed 4 bases from V and 5 bases from J; junction bases left unmatched: 2. CDR1 and CDR2 from the germline V gene are MNHEY and SMNVEV (reference sequence). The CDR3, as DNA: TGTGCCAGCAGTTACAGGGGCCAAAACATTCAGTACTTC. This codes for CASSYRGQNIQYF.

V is TRBV29-1 and J is TRBJ1-3; 8 bases are a match to TRBD1. V was clipped by 7 bases and J by 2 bases; unmatched bases: 7. This CDR3 has 14 amino acids. Germline-derived CDR1 and CDR2 are SQVTM and ANQGSEA. The CDR3 here is CSGRTGSPGNTIYF. The DNA for the CDR3 is TGCAGCGGGAGGACAGGGTCCCCTGGAAACACCATATATTTT.